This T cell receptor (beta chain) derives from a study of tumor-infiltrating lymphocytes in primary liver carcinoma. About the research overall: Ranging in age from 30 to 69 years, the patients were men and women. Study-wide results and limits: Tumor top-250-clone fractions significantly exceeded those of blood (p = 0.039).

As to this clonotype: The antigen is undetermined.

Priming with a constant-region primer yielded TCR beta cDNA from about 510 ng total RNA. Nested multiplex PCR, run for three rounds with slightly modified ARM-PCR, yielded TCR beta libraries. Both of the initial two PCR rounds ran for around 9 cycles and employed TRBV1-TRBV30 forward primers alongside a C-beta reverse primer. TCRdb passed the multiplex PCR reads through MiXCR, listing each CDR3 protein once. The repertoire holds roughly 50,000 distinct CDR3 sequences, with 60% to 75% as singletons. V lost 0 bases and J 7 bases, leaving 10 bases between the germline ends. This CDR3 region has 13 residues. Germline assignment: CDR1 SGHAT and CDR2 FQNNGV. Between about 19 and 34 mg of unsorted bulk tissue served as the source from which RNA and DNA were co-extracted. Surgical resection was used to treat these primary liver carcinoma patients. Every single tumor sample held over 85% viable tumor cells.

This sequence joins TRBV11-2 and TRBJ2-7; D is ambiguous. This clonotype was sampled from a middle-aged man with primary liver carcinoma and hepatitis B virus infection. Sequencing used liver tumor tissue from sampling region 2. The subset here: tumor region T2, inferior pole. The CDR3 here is CASSLEKRAEQYF. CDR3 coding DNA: TGTGCCAGCAGCTTAGAAAAGCGCGCTGAGCAGTACTTC.